This T cell receptor (beta chain) was profiled in a study of T-cell reconstitution after alpha-beta-depleted transplantation in children (dated by TCRdb to the mid-2010s). Regarding the study in general: The study quantitatively tracked T-cell immune reconstitution after TCRalphabeta/CD19-depleted allogeneic hematopoietic cell transplantation in children using TCR repertoire profiling.

V was cut back by 2 bases and J by 1 base, leaving a gap of 1 base between them. CDR1 is given as MNHEY and CDR2 as SVGAGI, both from the germline V gene. Including the terminal cysteine and phenylalanine, the CDR3 comprises 12 residues. The DNA shown is the 36-base CDR3, in frame from base 1. To prepare the library, PCR was applied. Reads for this sample came from an Illumina HiSeq 2500. TCR libraries were prepared with molecular barcoding, using unique molecular identifiers to normalize TCRbeta repertoire quantification. TCRdb trimmed public reads at Q25 via fastp, called clones via MiXCR and kept in-frame beta chains. Identical CDR3 protein sequences are pooled into one entry, listed with their most common genes and DNA. The sample table holds about 130,000 distinct CDR3 sequences, of which around 9.8% were seen once. The ten largest clonotypes hold under 30% of the sample. This clonotype was counted ten times or more. It has no known antigen specificity. No much larger clone exists at a distance of one base, and base qualities are not known.

Study-wide findings and limitations: In some patients, the high TCRbeta diversity seen at day 60 was put down to recipient T cells and intrathymic progenitors that had survived conditioning. About two months after transplant, the apparently early recovery of alphabetaT-cell counts reportedly depended on just several hundred clones that had expanded rapidly and came from non-depleted graft cells. Over the following months the frequencies of hyperexpanded clones went down, and after one year T-cell counts and TCRbeta diversity were mostly credited to newly produced T cells.

This sample's treatment or condition label indicates: allogeneic hematopoietic cell transplantation with graft depleted of TCRalphabeta T cells and CD19 B cells. The transplant recipients were children given TCRalphabeta/CD19-depleted allogeneic hematopoietic cell grafts. The rearranged segments are TRBV6-5 and TRBJ2-3, with the D gene not clear enough to name. The source of this sequence is a girl in the first two years of life who had a stem cell transplant for combined immunodeficiency, so the T cells may come from the graft donor. The sample here was PBMCs, mostly from graft donor cells, taken 180 days after TCRalphabeta/CD19-depleted stem cell transplant. The CDR3 loop reads CASSYGTDTQYF. In nucleotide form, the sequence is TGTGCCAGCAGTTACGGCACAGATACGCAGTATTTT.